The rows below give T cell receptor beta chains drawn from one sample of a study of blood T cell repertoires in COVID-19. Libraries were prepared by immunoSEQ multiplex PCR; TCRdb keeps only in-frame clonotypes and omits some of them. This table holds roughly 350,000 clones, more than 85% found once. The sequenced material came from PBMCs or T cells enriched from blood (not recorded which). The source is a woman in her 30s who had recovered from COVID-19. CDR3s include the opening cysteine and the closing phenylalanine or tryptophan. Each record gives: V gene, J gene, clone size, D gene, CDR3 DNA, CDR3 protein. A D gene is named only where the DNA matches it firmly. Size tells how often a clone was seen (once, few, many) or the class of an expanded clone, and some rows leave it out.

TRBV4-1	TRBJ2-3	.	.	TGCGCCAGCAGCCAAACGGGAGCTTCCACAGATACGCAGTATTTT	CASSQTGASTDTQYF
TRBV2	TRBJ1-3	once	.	TGTGCCAGCAGTGAAGGGCAGGGAAGAAACACCATATATTTT	CASSEGQGRNTIYF
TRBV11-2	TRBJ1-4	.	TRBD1	TGTGCCAGCAGCTTCCAGGGAAATATGGACAGGGGACAGGGAAAACTGTTTTTT	CASSFQGNMDRGQGKLFF
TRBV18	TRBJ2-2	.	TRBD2	TGTGCCAGCTCACCACGGCTAGCGGGGGAAAACACCGGGGAGCTGTTTTTT	CASSPRLAGENTGELFF
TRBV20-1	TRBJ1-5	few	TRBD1	TGCAGTGCTAGTGACAGGGGGAGCAATCAGCCCCAGCATTTT	CSASDRGSNQPQHF
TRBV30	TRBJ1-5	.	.	TGTGCCTGGAGTAGCAGGGGCAATCAGCCCCAGCATTTT	CAWSSRGNQPQHF
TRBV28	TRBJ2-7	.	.	TGTGCCAGCAGACAAGCGGGCACCTACGAGCAGTACTTC	CASRQAGTYEQYF
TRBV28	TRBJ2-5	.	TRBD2	TGTGCCAGCAGTTCTCCTAGCGGGAGGCCTGGGACCCAGTACTTC	CASSSPSGRPGTQYF
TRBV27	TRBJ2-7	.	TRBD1	TGTGCCAGCAAGGGGACAGGACCCTACGAGCAGTACTTC	CASKGTGPYEQYF
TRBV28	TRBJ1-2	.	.	TGTGCCAGCAGTTTTTCCGGGGGTAATGGCTACACCTTC	CASSFSGGNGYTF
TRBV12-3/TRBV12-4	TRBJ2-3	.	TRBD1	TGTGCCAGCAGTCTGCCCTACAGGGGTACGCAGTATTTT	CASSLPYRGTQYF
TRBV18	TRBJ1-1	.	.	TGTGCCAGCTCACCAACCAGGGAGAACACTGAAGCTTTCTTT	CASSPTRENTEAFF
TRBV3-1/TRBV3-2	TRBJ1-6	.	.	TGTGCCAGCAGCCAAGTTGAGGACTATAATTCACCCCTCCACTTT	CASSQVEDYNSPLHF
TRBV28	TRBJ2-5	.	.	TGTGCCAGCGGGTCAGGACTAACCCACGGGACCCAGTACTTC	CASGSGLTHGTQYF
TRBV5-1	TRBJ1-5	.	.	TGCGCCAGCAGCTTGGACACAGGACGCAATCAGCCCCAGCATTTT	CASSLDTGRNQPQHF
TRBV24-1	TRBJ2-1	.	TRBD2	TGTGCCACCTCGAGAGGACTAGCAGCTTACAATGAGCAGTTCTTC	CATSRGLAAYNEQFF
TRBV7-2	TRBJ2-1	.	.	TGTGCCAGCAGCTACGATCGACAGGACAATGAGCAGTTCTTC	CASSYDRQDNEQFF
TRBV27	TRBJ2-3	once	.	TGTGCCAGCAGACCGGGACAACCCACAGATACGCAGTATTTT	CASRPGQPTDTQYF
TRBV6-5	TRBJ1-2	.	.	TGTGCCAGCAGCCCCAGGGAGGAGAGCTATGGCTACACCTTC	CASSPREESYGYTF
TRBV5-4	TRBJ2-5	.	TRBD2	TGTGCCAGCAGCCGGGTAGCGGGAGAGAGGGAGACCCAGTACTTC	CASSRVAGERETQYF
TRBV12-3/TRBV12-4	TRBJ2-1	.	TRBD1	TGTGCCAGCAGCCAACAGGGGGGCAATGAGCAGTTCTTC	CASSQQGGNEQFF
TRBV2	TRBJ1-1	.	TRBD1	TGTGCCAGCAGGAGGGACAGGAGGAACACTGAAGCTTTCTTT	CASRRDRRNTEAFF
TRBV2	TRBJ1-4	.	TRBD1	TGTGCCAGCAGGGACGATGGGACAGTTGAAAAACTGTTTTTT	CASRDDGTVEKLFF
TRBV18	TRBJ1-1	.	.	TGTGCCAGCTCACCGACCAGGGATCCAAACACTGAAGCTTTCTTT	CASSPTRDPNTEAFF
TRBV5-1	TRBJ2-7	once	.	TGCGCCAGCAGCTTGGGGCTGGGGAGCTACGAGCAGTACTTC	CASSLGLGSYEQYF
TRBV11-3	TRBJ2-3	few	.	TGTGCCAGCAGCCCTCCCGGGCGGGGCCACACAGATACGCAGTATTTT	CASSPPGRGHTDTQYF
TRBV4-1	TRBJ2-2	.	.	TGCGCCAGCAGCCAAGAACCGGGGGACACCGGGGAGCTGTTTTTT	CASSQEPGDTGELFF
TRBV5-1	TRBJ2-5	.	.	TGCGCCAGCAGCTTCCAGTCGGGGGTAGCAGAGACCCAGTACTTC	CASSFQSGVAETQYF
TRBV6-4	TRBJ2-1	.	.	TGTGCCAGCAGTGACAGAGCGATGAGCTCCTACAATGAGCAGTTCTTC	CASSDRAMSSYNEQFF
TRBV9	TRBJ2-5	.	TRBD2	TGTGCCAGCAGCGTAGGGCTAGGGACTAGTGTGCAGACCCAGTACTTC	CASSVGLGTSVQTQYF
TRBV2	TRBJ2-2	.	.	TGTGCCACCAAAACAGCTCCGAACACCGGGGAGCTGTTTTTT	CATKTAPNTGELFF
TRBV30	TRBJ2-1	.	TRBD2	TGTGCCTGGAGTCAACGGGCGGGGGGTTACAATGAGCAGTTCTTC	CAWSQRAGGYNEQFF
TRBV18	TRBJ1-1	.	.	TGTGCCAGCTCACCACCTTCCCAGGCCACTGAAGCTTTCTTT	CASSPPSQATEAFF
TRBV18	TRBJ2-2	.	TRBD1	TGTGCCAGCTCACCCGGGACAGTAAACACCGGGGAGCTGTTTTTT	CASSPGTVNTGELFF
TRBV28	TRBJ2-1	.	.	TGTGCCAGCAGTTATGGTAGCTCCTACAATGAGCAGTTCTTC	CASSYGSSYNEQFF
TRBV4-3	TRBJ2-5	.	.	TGCGCCAGCAGCCAAGTCGTTAAGGGGTCACAAGAGACCCAGTACTTC	CASSQVVKGSQETQYF
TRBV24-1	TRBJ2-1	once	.	TGTGCCACCAGTCCCGGGAGCGGATACAATGAGCAGTTCTTC	CATSPGSGYNEQFF
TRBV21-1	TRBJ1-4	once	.	TGTGCCAACAGATCAGGGGTGGATGAAAAACTGTTTTTT	CANRSGVDEKLFF
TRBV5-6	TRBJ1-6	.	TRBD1	TGTGCCAGCAGCCGGGACAGGTCACCCCTCCACTTT	CASSRDRSPLHF
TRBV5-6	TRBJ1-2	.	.	TGTGCCAGCAGCTTGGGGGCCTACGGAAGAGCTAACTATGGCTACACCTTC	CASSLGAYGRANYGYTF
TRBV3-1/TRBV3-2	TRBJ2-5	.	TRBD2	TGTGCCAGCAGCCAAGCTCGTGGACTAGCGGGGGAAGAGACCCAGTACTTC	CASSQARGLAGEETQYF